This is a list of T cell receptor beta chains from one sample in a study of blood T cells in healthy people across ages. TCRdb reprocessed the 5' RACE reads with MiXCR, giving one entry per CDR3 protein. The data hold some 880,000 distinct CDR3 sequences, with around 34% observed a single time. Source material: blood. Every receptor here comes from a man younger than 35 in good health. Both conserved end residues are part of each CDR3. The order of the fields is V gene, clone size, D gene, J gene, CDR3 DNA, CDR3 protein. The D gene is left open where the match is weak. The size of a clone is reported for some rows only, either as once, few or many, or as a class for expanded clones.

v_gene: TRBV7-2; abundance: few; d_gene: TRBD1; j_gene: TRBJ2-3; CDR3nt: TGTGCCAGCAGCCCCTCAGGGGGAGATACGCAGTATTTT; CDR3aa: CASSPSGGDTQYF
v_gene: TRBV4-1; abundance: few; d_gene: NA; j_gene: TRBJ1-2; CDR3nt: TGCGCCAGCAGCCAAGATCCCGGAGGGAGCTATGGCTACACCTTC; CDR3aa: CASSQDPGGSYGYTF
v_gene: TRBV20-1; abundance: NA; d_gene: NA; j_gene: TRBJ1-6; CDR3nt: TGCAGTGCTAGATTGCGACAAGTCAATTCACCCCTCCACTTT; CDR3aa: CSARLRQVNSPLHF
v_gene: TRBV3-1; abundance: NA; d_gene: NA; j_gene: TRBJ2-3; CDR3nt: TGTGCCAGCAGCCTATCAGCGGGCGTCACAGATACGCAGTATTTT; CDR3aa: CASSLSAGVTDTQYF
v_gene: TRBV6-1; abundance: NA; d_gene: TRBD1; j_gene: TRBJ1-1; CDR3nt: TGTGCCAGCAGTCAGGACAGGGGGGCCCCTGAAGCTTTCTTT; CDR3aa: CASSQDRGAPEAFF
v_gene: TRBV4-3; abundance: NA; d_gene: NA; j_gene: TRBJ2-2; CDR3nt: TGCGCCAGCAGACAAGGGGCTGGCGGGGAGCTGTTTTTT; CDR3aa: CASRQGAGGELFF
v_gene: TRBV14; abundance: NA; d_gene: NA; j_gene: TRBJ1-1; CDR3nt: TGTGCCAGCAGCCAAGTGGGCAGACTGAACACTGAAGCTTTCTTT; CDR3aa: CASSQVGRLNTEAFF
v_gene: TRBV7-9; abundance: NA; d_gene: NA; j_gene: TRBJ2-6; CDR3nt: TGTGCCAGCAGCTTAATCGGACAGCCTCACTCTGGGGCCAACGTCCTGACTTTC; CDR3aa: CASSLIGQPHSGANVLTF
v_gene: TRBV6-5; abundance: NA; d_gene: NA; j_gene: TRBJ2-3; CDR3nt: TGTGCCAGCAGCCTCGCGGGGATGCCAGATACGCAGTATTTT; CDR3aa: CASSLAGMPDTQYF
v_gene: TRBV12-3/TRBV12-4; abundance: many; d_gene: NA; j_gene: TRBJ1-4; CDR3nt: TGTGCCAGCAGTCGCCGAGGCAAAAGTGAAAAACTGTTTTTT; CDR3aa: CASSRRGKSEKLFF
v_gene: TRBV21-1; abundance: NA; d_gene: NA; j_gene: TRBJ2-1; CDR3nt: TGTGCCAGCAGCAAAGAGGGGCAGCTATGGCACAATGAGCAGTTCTTC; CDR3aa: CASSKEGQLWHNEQFF
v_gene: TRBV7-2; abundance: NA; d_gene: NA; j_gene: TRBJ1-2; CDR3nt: TGTGCCAGCAGCCTCCCAGGCAGCGGGACGTATGGGGGCTACACCTTC; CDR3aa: CASSLPGSGTYGGYTF
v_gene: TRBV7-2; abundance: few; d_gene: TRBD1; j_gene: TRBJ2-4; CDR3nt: TGTGCCAGCAGCTTACCCCATGGTCCGACAGGGAAAAACATTCAGTACTTC; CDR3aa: CASSLPHGPTGKNIQYF
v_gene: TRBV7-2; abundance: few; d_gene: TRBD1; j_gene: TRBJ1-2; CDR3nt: TGTGCCAGCAGCTTAGCGCTCGGACAGGGGGGCTATGGCTACACCTTC; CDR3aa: CASSLALGQGGYGYTF
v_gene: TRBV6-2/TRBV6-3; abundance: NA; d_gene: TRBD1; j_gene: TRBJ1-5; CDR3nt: TGTGCCAGCAGTTACAAGACAGGGGAGAGGAGCAATCAGCCCCAGCATTTT; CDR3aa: CASSYKTGERSNQPQHF
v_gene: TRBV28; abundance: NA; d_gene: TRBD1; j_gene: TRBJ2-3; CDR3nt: TGTGCCAGCAGCTCCCTTTTGAGGGACAGGGGGGCAGATACGCAGTATTTT; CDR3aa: CASSSLLRDRGADTQYF
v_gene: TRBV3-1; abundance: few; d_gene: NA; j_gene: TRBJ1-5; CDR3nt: TGTGCCAGCAGCCAAGATGCCAGCAATCAGCCCCAGCATTTT; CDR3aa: CASSQDASNQPQHF
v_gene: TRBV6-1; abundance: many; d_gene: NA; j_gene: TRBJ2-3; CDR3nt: TGTGCCAGCAGTGACCGGGGAGGTCCAGATACGCAGTATTTT; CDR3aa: CASSDRGGPDTQYF
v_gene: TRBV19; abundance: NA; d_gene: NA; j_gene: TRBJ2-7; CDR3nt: TGTGCCAGTAGTTCTTACACCTCCTACAATGAGCAGTACTTC; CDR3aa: CASSSYTSYNEQYF
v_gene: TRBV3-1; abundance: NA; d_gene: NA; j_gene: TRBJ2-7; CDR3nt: TGTGCCAGCAGCCCCGGCAGGGGACCTTACTACGAGCAGTACTTC; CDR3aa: CASSPGRGPYYEQYF
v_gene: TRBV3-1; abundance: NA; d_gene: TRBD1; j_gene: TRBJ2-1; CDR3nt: TGTGCCAGCAGCCAAGACCCAGGGGGCTCCTACAATGAGCAGTTCTTC; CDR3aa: CASSQDPGGSYNEQFF
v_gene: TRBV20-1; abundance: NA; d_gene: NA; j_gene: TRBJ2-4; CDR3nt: TGCAGTGCTAGAGATGCGACAGAAGCCAAAAACATTCAGTACTTC; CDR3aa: CSARDATEAKNIQYF
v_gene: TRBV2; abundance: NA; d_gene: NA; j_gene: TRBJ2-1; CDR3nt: TGTGCCAGCAGTGAAGGCTCGGGTTTACAGTTCTTC; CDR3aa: CASSEGSGLQFF
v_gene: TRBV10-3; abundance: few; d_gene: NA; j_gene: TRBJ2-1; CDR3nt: TGTGCCATCAGTGCGCCGGTGTACAATGAGCAGTTCTTC; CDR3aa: CAISAPVYNEQFF
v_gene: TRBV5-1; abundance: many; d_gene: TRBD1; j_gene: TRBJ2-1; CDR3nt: TGCGCCAGCAGCATGGGGACAGGGCTCAATGAGCAGTTCTTC; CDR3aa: CASSMGTGLNEQFF
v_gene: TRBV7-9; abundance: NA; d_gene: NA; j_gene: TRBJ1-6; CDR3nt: TGTGCCAGCAGATACAGGGCCAATTCACCCCTCCACTTT; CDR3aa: CASRYRANSPLHF
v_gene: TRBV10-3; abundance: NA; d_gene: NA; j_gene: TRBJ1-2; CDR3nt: TGTGCCATCAGTGCTCCGGGACATCGATACTACGGAGGCTACACCTTC; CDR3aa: CAISAPGHRYYGGYTF
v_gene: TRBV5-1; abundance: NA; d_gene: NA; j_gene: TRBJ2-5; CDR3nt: TGCGCCAGCAGCTTGACGGGGGGCCCACGAGAGACCCAGTACTTC; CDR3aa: CASSLTGGPRETQYF
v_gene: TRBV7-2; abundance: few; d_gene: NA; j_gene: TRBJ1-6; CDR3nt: TGTGCCAGCACACAAGGGTTCAGGCTTAATTCACCCCTCCACTTT; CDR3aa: CASTQGFRLNSPLHF
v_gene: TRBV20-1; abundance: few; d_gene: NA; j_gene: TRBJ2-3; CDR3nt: TGCAGTGCTTCGGATGGACTCACAGATACGCAGTATTTT; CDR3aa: CSASDGLTDTQYF
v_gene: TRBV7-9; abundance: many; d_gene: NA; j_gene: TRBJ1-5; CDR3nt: TGTGCCAGCAGCTTCTCAGGGGAAGGCAATCAGCCCCAGCATTTT; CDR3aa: CASSFSGEGNQPQHF
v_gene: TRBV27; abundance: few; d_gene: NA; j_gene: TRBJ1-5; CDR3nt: TGTGCCAGCAGCCCCGCCCACCATGGCAATCAGCCCCAGCATTTT; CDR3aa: CASSPAHHGNQPQHF
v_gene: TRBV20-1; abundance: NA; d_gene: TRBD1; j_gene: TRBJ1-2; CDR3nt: TGCAGTGCTCGCAGGGACAGGAACTATGGCTACACCTTC; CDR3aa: CSARRDRNYGYTF
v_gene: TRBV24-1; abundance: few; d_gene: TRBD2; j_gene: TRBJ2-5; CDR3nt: TGTGCCACCAGTGATCCCTCAGCGGGGGGTGAGACCCAGTACTTC; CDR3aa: CATSDPSAGGETQYF
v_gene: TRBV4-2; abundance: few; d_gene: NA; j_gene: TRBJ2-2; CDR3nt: TGTGCCAGCAGTCGACCCGACGGGGCGAACACCGGGGAGCTGTTTTTT; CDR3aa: CASSRPDGANTGELFF
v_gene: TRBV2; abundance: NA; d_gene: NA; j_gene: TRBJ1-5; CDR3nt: TGTGCCAGCAGTGCCCCGGGGAGGCCCAATCAGTCCCAGCATTTT; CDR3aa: CASSAPGRPNQSQHF
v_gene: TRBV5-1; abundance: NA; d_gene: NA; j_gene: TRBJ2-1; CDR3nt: TGCGCCAGCAGCTTGTCTACCAGTACCTACAATGAGCAGTTCTTC; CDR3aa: CASSLSTSTYNEQFF
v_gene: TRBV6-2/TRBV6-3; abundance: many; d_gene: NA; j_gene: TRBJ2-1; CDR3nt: TGTGCCAGCGGGTACGTGATGGGGGGCTCCTACAATGAGCAGTTCTTC; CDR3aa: CASGYVMGGSYNEQFF
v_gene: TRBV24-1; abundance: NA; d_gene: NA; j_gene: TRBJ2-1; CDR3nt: TGTGCCACCAGTGAGAGGGGGGGTAGCTCCTACAATGAGCAGTTCTTC; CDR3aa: CATSERGGSSYNEQFF
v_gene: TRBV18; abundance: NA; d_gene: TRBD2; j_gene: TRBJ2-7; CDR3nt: TGTGCCAGCTCACCTGGGGGGGTCTACGAGCAGTACTTC; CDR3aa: CASSPGGVYEQYF
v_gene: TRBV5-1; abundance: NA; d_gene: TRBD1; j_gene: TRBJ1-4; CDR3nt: TGCGCCAGCAGCCTGGACAGGGGAGGCGAAAAACTGTTTTTT; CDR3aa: CASSLDRGGEKLFF
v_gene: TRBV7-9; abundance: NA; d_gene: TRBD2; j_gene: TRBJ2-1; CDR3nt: TGTGCCAGCAGACGCACTAGCGGGGATTACTACAATGAGCAGTTCTTC; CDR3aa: CASRRTSGDYYNEQFF
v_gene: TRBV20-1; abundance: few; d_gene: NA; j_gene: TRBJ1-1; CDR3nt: TGCAGTGCTCCCTACCTGAATCCTGAAGCTTTCTTT; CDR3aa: CSAPYLNPEAFF